A selection of T cell receptor beta chains follows, all from one sample in a study of blood T cells in healthy people across ages. TCRdb recomputed calls from the 5' RACE reads with MiXCR, one row per CDR3 protein. The table includes approximately 490,000 distinct CDR3 sequences, under 30% detected once. The same sample was also studied in work on T cells of mothers and their children.

Material for sequencing was blood. These receptors originate from a boy under 18 in good health. The CDR3 runs from the conserved cysteine through the conserved F or W. D genes are given only for firm matches. Expanded clones get a size class; other rows say once, few or many, or leave the size out.

cdr3_aa: CASSQDEDYTDTQYF; cdr3_nt: TGCGCCAGCAGCCAAGATGAGGACTACACAGATACGCAGTATTTT; clone_size: NA; v_call: TRBV4-3; j_call: TRBJ2-3; d_call: NA
cdr3_aa: CASSESGSYEQYF; cdr3_nt: TGTGCCAGCAGTGAAAGCGGAAGCTACGAGCAGTACTTC; clone_size: NA; v_call: TRBV6-1; j_call: TRBJ2-7; d_call: NA
cdr3_aa: CSARAGRTDNYGYTF; cdr3_nt: TGCAGTGCCAGAGCCGGAAGGACAGACAACTATGGCTACACCTTC; clone_size: NA; v_call: TRBV20-1; j_call: TRBJ1-2; d_call: NA
cdr3_aa: CASSQGGDSGNTIYF; cdr3_nt: TGTGCCAGCAGCCAAGGCGGGGACTCTGGAAACACCATATATTTT; clone_size: few; v_call: TRBV4-2; j_call: TRBJ1-3; d_call: NA
cdr3_aa: CASSETGVNTGALFF; cdr3_nt: TGTGCCAGCAGTGAGACAGGGGTCAACACCGGGGCGCTGTTTTTT; clone_size: NA; v_call: TRBV6-5; j_call: TRBJ2-2; d_call: TRBD1
cdr3_aa: CATSANKARETQYF; cdr3_nt: TGTGCCACCAGTGCCAACAAGGCCAGGGAGACCCAGTACTTC; clone_size: few; v_call: TRBV24-1; j_call: TRBJ2-5; d_call: NA
cdr3_aa: CASSQGTSLDEQFF; cdr3_nt: TGCGCCAGCAGCCAAGGGACTAGCTTGGATGAGCAGTTCTTC; clone_size: NA; v_call: TRBV4-3; j_call: TRBJ2-1; d_call: TRBD2
cdr3_aa: CSARTGVGDRNIQYF; cdr3_nt: TGCAGCGCGAGGACAGGGGTCGGGGATAGGAACATTCAGTACTTC; clone_size: few; v_call: TRBV29-1; j_call: TRBJ2-4; d_call: TRBD1
cdr3_aa: CASSSPGLNTEAFF; cdr3_nt: TGTGCCAGCTCATCCCCTGGCCTGAACACTGAAGCTTTCTTT; clone_size: NA; v_call: TRBV18; j_call: TRBJ1-1; d_call: NA
cdr3_aa: CTSSSTVRQETQYF; cdr3_nt: TGTACCAGCAGCTCAACCGTCCGACAAGAGACCCAGTACTTC; clone_size: once; v_call: TRBV7-9; j_call: TRBJ2-5; d_call: NA
cdr3_aa: CAISERTSPQHF; cdr3_nt: TGTGCCATCAGTGAACGGACATCTCCCCAGCATTTT; clone_size: NA; v_call: TRBV10-3; j_call: TRBJ1-5; d_call: NA
cdr3_aa: CASSPRGLAGVRYNEQFF; cdr3_nt: TGCGCCAGCAGCCCTCGCGGACTAGCGGGAGTACGTTACAATGAGCAGTTCTTC; clone_size: NA; v_call: TRBV4-1; j_call: TRBJ2-1; d_call: TRBD2
cdr3_aa: CSGRQGVDYGYTF; cdr3_nt: TGCAGTGGCCGACAGGGCGTAGACTATGGCTACACCTTC; clone_size: few; v_call: TRBV20-1; j_call: TRBJ1-2; d_call: TRBD1
cdr3_aa: CATSETSGGLIF; cdr3_nt: TGTGCCACCAGTGAAACTAGCGGGGGGCTGATCTTC; clone_size: NA; v_call: TRBV24-1; j_call: TRBJ2-1; d_call: TRBD2
cdr3_aa: CASRSTGWDTEAFF; cdr3_nt: TGTGCCAGTAGATCGACAGGGTGGGACACTGAAGCTTTCTTT; clone_size: few; v_call: TRBV19; j_call: TRBJ1-1; d_call: TRBD1
cdr3_aa: CSVLGGGETQYF; cdr3_nt: TGCAGCGTTCTGGGAGGGGGAGAGACCCAGTACTTC; clone_size: NA; v_call: TRBV29-1; j_call: TRBJ2-5; d_call: NA
cdr3_aa: CASSLVGQGRREQFF; cdr3_nt: TGCGCCAGCAGCTTGGTTGGGCAGGGGAGACGTGAGCAGTTCTTC; clone_size: few; v_call: TRBV5-1; j_call: TRBJ2-1; d_call: NA
cdr3_aa: CASSSPQGAFYGYTF; cdr3_nt: TGTGCCAGCAGTTCACCACAGGGGGCCTTCTATGGCTACACCTTC; clone_size: few; v_call: TRBV28; j_call: TRBJ1-2; d_call: TRBD1
cdr3_aa: CASSLLAGGLKSYNERFF; cdr3_nt: TGTGCCAGCAGCTTACTAGCGGGGGGCCTGAAATCCTACAATGAGCGGTTCTTC; clone_size: NA; v_call: TRBV7-8; j_call: TRBJ2-5; d_call: TRBD2
cdr3_aa: CASSEGVSGGILNEQFF; cdr3_nt: TGTGCCAGCAGTGAAGGCGTTAGCGGGGGGATCCTTAATGAGCAGTTCTTC; clone_size: NA; v_call: TRBV2; j_call: TRBJ2-1; d_call: TRBD2
cdr3_aa: CSARDPRTSGRDTQYF; cdr3_nt: TGCAGTGCTAGAGATCCCCGGACTAGCGGGAGGGATACGCAGTATTTT; clone_size: few; v_call: TRBV20-1; j_call: TRBJ2-3; d_call: TRBD2